The 3 T cell receptor beta chains listed next were all sequenced from one sample in a study of T cells in women clearing cervical HPV infection. The assay was immunoSEQ multiplex PCR, and TCRdb's table has in-frame clones only and misses some. The repertoire table contains about 30,000 clones. The sequenced sample consisted of blood buffy coat. Receptors were obtained from a woman between 18 and 70 years old with a cervical HPV16 infection that either progressed to CIN3+ or cleared (not recorded which).

Concerning this clone: The CDR3 goes on 3 residues after the read ends, and that part is filled in from the germline J gene. The chain is built from TRBV30 and TRBJ2-3; the D gene is possibly TRBD1 (6 bases). The CDR3 runs to 18 residues. Germline-derived CDR1 and CDR2 are GTSNPN and SVGIG (reference sequence). The sequenced CDR3 bases are TGTGCCTGGAGTGCCGACAGGTCTAACTTGGGGAGCAATCAGCCG. This translates into CAWSADRSNLGSNQP. The complete CDR3 reads CAWSADRSNLGSNQPQYF.

On this clone: The sequenced fragment ends 3 residues before the CDR3 boundary, so the rest is inferred from the germline J gene. The chain links TRBV20-1 to TRBJ2-1, with a weak D call TRBD2 (6 bases). V lost 3 bases to trimming and J lost 4 bases, with 13 bases between them. This CDR3 has 14 amino acids. Per the germline V gene, CDR1 is DFQATT and CDR2 is SNEGSKA (reference sequence). The CDR3 sequence is CSASAGSRYNEQFF. CDR3 DNA (partial): TGCAGTGCTAGTGCGGGGTCCCGGTACAATGAG.

Concerning this clone: Read data end 3 residues before the CDR3 end; the end is taken from the germline J gene. The rearrangement joins TRBV20-1 to TRBJ1-1; D ambiguous. This CDR3 is 14 amino acids long. Trimming removed 1 base at V and 0 bases at J, with 9 bases between. Germline-derived CDR1 and CDR2 are DFQATT and SNEGSKA (reference sequence). The CDR3 reads CSARGAVLNTEAFF. The CDR3 DNA, read in part, is TGCAGTGCTAGAGGTGCGGTCCTGAACACTGAA.